This T cell receptor (beta chain) appears in the sequencing data of a study of blood T cell repertoires in COVID-19. Study-level information: The United States, Italy and Spain provided the acute and convalescent COVID-19 samples.

Germline V CDR1 and CDR2: WSHSY, SAAADI. The CDR3 totals 14 residues. With 5 bases removed from V and 7 bases from J, the gap between germline ends came to 18 bases. Seattle patient enrollment occurred during active infection, with longitudinal follow-up thereafter. Original data processing: Reference gene primer amplification in the assay estimated nucleated cell counts. Some clones are missing from TCRdb's copy, which holds only in-frame ones; the method was immunoSEQ multiplex PCR. V, J and clone size derive from that table, while D and trimming were established from the DNA sequence. The sample records some 500,000 clones, 85% to 90% being singletons.

Sequencing used peripheral blood. The receptor was derived from a woman aged 50 to 60 with COVID-19, enrolled during active disease. The gene calls are TRBV10-2 and TRBJ2-7; D may be TRBD2 (7 bases). The CDR3 nucleotides are TGCGCCAGCAGTTTAGGGGGGGCGGTAGGAGAGCAGTACTTC. Translated, it gives CASSLGGAVGEQYF.